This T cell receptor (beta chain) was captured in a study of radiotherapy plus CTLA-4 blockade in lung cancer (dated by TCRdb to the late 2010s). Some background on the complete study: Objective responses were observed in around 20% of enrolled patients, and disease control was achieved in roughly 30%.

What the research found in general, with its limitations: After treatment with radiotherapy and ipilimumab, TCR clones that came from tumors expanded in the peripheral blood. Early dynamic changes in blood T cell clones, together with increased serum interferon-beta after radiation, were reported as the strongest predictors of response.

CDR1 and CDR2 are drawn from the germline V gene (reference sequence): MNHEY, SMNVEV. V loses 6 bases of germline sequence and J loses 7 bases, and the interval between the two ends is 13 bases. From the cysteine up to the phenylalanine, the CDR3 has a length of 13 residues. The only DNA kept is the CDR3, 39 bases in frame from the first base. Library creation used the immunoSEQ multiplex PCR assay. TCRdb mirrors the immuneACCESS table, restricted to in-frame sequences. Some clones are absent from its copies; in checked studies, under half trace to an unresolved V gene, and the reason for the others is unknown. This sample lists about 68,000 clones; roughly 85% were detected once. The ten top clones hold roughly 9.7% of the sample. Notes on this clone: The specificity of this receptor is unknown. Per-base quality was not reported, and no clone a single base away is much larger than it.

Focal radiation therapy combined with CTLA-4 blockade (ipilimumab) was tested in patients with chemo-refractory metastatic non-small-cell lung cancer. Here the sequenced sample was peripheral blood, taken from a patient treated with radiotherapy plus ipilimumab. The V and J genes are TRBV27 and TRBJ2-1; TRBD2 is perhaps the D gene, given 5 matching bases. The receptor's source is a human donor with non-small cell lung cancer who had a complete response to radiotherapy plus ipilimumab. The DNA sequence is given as TGTGCCAGCAGGACATTACTAGTTAATGAGCAGTTCTTC. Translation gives CASRTLLVNEQFF.